The 11 T cell receptor beta chains listed next were all sequenced from one sample in a study of blood T cell repertoires in COVID-19. The protocol was immunoSEQ multiplex PCR, while the TCRdb copy is restricted to in-frame clones and leaves out a portion. Altogether around 200,000 clones are present, under 85% being singletons, with the ten largest covering around 6.5%. Input material: peripheral blood. Source of these receptors: a woman in her thirties or forties with acute or convalescent COVID-19.

This clone was seen a single time. The chain is built from TRBV19 and TRBJ1-1; 9 bases fit TRBD1. Germline V lookup: CDR1 LNHDA, CDR2 SQIVND (reference sequence). This CDR3 has 14 amino acids. The trim removed 5 bases at V and 3 bases at J, leaving 4 bases unmatched. DNA for the CDR3: TGTGCCAGTAGTCCCGGGACAGGGTACACTGAAGCTTTCTTT. As protein: CASSPGTGYTEAFF.

A single count supports this clone. The rearrangement uses TRBV18 and TRBJ2-3; D is undetermined. This CDR3 has 15 amino acids. Trimming shortened V by 3 bases and J by 0 bases, and 10 bases separated the two germline ends. Germline lookup yields CDR1 KGHSH and CDR2 LQKENI. The CDR3 bases are TGTGCCAGCTCACCCGAGAGGCTTAGCACAGATACGCAGTATTTT. Translated: CASSPERLSTDTQYF.

J is TRBJ1-6 and V is TRBV6-5, with 7 nucleotides matching TRBD1. The CDR3 is 15 amino acids. The V gene's germline CDR1 is MNHEY and CDR2 SVGAGI. Trimming took 5 bases from V and 5 from J; bases not matched to a gene: 6. Written as DNA, the CDR3 is TGTGCCAGCAGTACCACAGGGGCCGATAATTCACCCCTCCACTTT. Protein sequence: CASSTTGADNSPLHF.

The chain couples TRBV18 to TRBJ2-7, with 10 bases matching TRBD1. The CDR3 runs 16 residues. Unmatched junction bases numbered 7, after V lost 3 bases and J lost 2 bases. Germline values: CDR1 KGHSH, CDR2 LQKENI. This CDR3 reads CASSPEKTGGPYEQYF. CDR3 nucleotides: TGTGCCAGCTCACCGGAAAAGACAGGGGGCCCCTACGAGCAGTACTTC.

The chain is built from TRBV12-3 or TRBV12-4 and TRBJ2-7; 7 bases align to TRBD1. The CDR3 loop spans 13 amino acids. The J segment lost 6 bases and the V segment lost 5 bases, leaving 7 bases of the junction unmatched. CDR3 nucleotides: TGTGCCAGCAGTCCATACAGGGGTTTCGAGCAGTACTTC. Protein: CASSPYRGFEQYF.

This clone was detected ten times or more. This chain links TRBV6-2 or TRBV6-3 with TRBJ2-5, with 8 bases that match TRBD2. Germline-derived CDR1 and CDR2 are MNHEY and SVGEGT. Losses at the gene ends were 6 bases for V and 0 bases for J; bases not matched to a gene: 6. This CDR3 contains 15 residues. The CDR3 loop is CASSPGTRDQETQYF. The DNA of the CDR3 is TGTGCCAGCAGCCCCGGGACTAGAGACCAAGAGACCCAGTACTTC.

This chain connects TRBV9 to TRBJ2-7, with D possibly matching TRBD1 (5 bases). The CDR3 spans 14 residues. The germline V gene has CDR1 SGDLS and CDR2 YYNGEE. Trimming removed 6 bases from V and 4 bases from J, with 17 bases in between. The CDR3 DNA reads TGTGCCAGCAACCAAGATGGGGCCAATTACGAGCAGTACTTC. It yields the protein CASNQDGANYEQYF.

This sequence joins TRBV24-1 and TRBJ1-4, with 9 nucleotides matching TRBD1. V shed 2 bases, J shed 7 bases, and the junction held 7 bases outside the gene matches. The CDR3 totals 16 residues. Germline V gene sequence: CDR1 KGHDR, CDR2 SFDVKD. For the CDR3, the DNA is TGTGCCACCAGTGATTCTCGACAGGGGGACGGTGAAAAACTGTTTTTT. Its protein is CATSDSRQGDGEKLFF.

This chain connects TRBV11-2 to TRBJ1-5; tentatively, D is TRBD1 (6 bases). This CDR3 is built from 15 residues. Trimming removed 6 bases from V and 9 bases from J, with 21 bases in between. Germline CDR1 reads SGHAT; CDR2 reads FQNNGV. CDR3 residues: CASSMISAKGGPQHF. DNA of the CDR3: TGTGCCAGCAGTATGATTTCGGCCAAAGGGGGGCCCCAGCATTTT.

This clone was seen once. The chain links TRBV5-1 to TRBJ1-1; 10 bases are shared with TRBD1. Germline loops: CDR1 SGHRS, CDR2 YFSETQ. With 0 bases clipped from V and 10 bases from J, the junction kept 6 bases outside the gene matches. This CDR3 has 14 residues. The CDR3 nucleotides read TGCGCCAGCAGCTTGGGACAGGGGGCGCGGGGAGCTTTCTTT. Translating gives CASSLGQGARGAFF. The variable domain in full, completed from reference TRBV5-1 and TRBJ1-1, reads KAGVTQTPRYLIKTRGQQVTLSCSPISGHRSVSWYQQTPGQGLQFLFEYFSETQRNKGNFPGRFSGRQFSNSRSEMNVSTLELGDSALYLCASSLGQGARGAFFGQGTRLTVV.

The chain joins TRBV6-7 to TRBJ2-2; 12 bases align to TRBD2. TRBV6-7 is known as an ORF, though its function is uncertain. After removal of 11 bases from V and 3 bases from J, the junction contained 19 bases not matched to a gene. The CDR3 length is 19 residues. Written as DNA, the CDR3 is TGTGCCGTACAAAGACTAGCGGGGGCCCGCCGCACACACACCGGGGAGCTGTTTTTT. It codes for CAVQRLAGARRTHTGELFF.